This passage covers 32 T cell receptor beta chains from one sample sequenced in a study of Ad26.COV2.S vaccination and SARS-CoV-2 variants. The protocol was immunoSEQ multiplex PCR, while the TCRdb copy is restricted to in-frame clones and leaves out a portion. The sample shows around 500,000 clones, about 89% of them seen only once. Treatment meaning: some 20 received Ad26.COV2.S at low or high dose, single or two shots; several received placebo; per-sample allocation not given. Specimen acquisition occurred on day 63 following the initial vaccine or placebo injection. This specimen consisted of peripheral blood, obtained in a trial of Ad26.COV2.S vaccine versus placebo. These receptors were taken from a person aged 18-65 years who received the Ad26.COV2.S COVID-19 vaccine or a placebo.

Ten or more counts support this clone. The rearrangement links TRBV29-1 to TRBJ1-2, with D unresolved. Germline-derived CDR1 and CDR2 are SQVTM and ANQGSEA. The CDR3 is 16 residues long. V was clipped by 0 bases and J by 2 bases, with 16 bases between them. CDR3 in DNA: TGCAGCGTTGAAGATCGTCGTACAGTCAAGAACTATGGCTACACCTTC. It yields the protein CSVEDRRTVKNYGYTF. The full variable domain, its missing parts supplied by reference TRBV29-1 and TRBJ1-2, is SAVISQKPSRDICQRGTSLTIQCQVDSQVTMMFWYRQQPGQSLTLIATANQGSEATYESGFVIDKFPISRPNLTFSTLTVSNMSPEDSSIYLCSVEDRRTVKNYGYTFGSGTRLTVV.

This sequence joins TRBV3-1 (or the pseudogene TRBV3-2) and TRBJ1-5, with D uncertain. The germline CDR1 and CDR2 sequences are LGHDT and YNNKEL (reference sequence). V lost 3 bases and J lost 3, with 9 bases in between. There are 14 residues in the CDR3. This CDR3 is CASSQRVNNQPQHF. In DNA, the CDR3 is TGTGCCAGCAGCCAGAGAGTTAACAATCAGCCCCAGCATTTT.

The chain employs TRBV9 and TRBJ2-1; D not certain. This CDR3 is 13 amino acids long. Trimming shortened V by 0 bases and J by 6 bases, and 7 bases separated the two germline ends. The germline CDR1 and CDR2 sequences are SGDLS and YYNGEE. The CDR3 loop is CASSVAIGNEQFF. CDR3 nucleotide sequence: TGTGCCAGCAGCGTAGCCATAGGCAATGAGCAGTTCTTC.

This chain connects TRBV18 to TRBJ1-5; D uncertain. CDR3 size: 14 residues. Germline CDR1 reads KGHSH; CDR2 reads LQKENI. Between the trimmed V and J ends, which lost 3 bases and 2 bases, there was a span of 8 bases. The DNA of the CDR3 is TGTGCCAGCTCACCGGCAGGCGGCAATCAGCCCCAGCATTTT. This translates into CASSPAGGNQPQHF.

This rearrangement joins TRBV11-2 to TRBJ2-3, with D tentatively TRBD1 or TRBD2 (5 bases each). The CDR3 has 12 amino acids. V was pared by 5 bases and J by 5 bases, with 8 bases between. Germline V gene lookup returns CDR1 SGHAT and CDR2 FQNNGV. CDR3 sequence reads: CASSHGGDTQYF. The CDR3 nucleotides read TGTGCCAGCAGCCATGGGGGAGATACGCAGTATTTT.

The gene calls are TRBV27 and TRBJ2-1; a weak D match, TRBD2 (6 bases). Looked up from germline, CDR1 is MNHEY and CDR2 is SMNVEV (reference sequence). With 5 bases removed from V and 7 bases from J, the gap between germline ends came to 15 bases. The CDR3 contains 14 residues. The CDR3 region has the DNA TGTGCCAGCAGTGTGGCGGGGTCCTTAAATGAGCAGTTCTTC. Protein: CASSVAGSLNEQFF.

The CDR3 protein is CASSLKDTQYF. CDR3 bases: TGTGCCAGCAGCTTAAAAGATACGCAGTATTTT. This chain uses TRBV7-9 with TRBJ2-3; D call uncertain. The germline V gene has CDR1 SEHNR and CDR2 FQNEAQ (reference sequence). The CDR3 is 11 residues long. V lost 2 bases to trimming and J lost 5 bases, with 2 bases between them.

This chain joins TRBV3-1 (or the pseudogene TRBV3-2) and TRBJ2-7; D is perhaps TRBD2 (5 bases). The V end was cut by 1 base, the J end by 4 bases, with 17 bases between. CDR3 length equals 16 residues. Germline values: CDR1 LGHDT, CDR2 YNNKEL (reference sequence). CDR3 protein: CASSQGGGLRGYEQYF. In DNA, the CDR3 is TGTGCCAGCAGCCAAGGAGGCGGGTTACGGGGTTACGAGCAGTACTTC.

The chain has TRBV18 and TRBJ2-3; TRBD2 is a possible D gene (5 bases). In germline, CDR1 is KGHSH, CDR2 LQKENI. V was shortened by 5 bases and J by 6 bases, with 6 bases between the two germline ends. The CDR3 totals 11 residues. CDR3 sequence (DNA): TGTGCCAGCTCAACGGGGGATACGCAGTATTTT. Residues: CASSTGDTQYF.

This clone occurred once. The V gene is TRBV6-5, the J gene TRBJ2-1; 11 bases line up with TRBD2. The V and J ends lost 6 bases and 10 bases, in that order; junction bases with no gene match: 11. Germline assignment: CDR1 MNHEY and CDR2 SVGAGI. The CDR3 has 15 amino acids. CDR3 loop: CASRSGTSGMGEQFF. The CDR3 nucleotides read TGTGCCAGCAGGTCCGGGACTAGCGGAATGGGGGAGCAGTTCTTC.

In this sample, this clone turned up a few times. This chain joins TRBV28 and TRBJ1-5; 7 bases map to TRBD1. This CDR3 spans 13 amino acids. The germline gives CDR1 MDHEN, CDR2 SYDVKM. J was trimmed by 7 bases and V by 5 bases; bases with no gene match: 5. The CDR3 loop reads CASSPGGRQPQHF. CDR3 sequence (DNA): TGTGCCAGCAGTCCAGGGGGTCGGCAGCCCCAGCATTTT.

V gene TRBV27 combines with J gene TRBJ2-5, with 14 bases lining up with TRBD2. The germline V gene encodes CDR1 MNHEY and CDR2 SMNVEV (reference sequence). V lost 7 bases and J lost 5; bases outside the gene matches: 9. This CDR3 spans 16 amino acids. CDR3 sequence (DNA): TGTGCCAGCATCCCCACTTGGACTAGCGGGGGGGAGACCCAGTACTTC. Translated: CASIPTWTSGGETQYF.

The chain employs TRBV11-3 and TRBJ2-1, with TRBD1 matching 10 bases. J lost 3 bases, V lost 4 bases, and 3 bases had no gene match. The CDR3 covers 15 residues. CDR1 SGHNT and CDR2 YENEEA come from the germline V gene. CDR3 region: CASSWGQGNYNEQFF. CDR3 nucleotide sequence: TGTGCCAGCAGCTGGGGACAGGGGAACTACAATGAGCAGTTCTTC.

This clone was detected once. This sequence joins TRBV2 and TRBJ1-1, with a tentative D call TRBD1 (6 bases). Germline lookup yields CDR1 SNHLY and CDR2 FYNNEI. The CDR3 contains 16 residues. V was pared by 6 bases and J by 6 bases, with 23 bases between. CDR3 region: CASSVRAGAKAAEAFF. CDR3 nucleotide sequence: TGTGCCAGCAGCGTACGGGCAGGGGCAAAGGCAGCTGAAGCTTTCTTT.

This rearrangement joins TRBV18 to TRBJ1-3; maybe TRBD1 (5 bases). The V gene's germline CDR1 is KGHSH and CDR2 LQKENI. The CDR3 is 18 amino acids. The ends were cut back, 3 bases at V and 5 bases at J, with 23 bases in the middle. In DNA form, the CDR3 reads TGTGCCAGCTCACCCATCGTTCTGACAGAAGGGTCGAGAAACACCATATATTTT. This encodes CASSPIVLTEGSRNTIYF.

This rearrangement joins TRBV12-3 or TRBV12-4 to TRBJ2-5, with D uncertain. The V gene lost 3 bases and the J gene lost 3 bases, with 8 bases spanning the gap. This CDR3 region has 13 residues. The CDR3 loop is CASSFSAKETQYF. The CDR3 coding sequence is TGTGCCAGCAGTTTTTCTGCGAAAGAGACCCAGTACTTC.

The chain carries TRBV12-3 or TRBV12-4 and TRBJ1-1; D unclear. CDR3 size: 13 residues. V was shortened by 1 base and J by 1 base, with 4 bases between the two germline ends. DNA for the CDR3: TGTGCCAGCAGTTTAGTCCGGAACACTGAAGCTTTCTTT. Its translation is CASSLVRNTEAFF.

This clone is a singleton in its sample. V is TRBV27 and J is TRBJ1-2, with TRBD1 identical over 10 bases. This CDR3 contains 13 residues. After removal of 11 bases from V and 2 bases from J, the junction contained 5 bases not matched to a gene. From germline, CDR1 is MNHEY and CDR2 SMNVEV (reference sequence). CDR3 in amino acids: CAAGQGRNYGYTF. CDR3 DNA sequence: TGTGCCGCGGGACAGGGGAGAAACTATGGCTACACCTTC.

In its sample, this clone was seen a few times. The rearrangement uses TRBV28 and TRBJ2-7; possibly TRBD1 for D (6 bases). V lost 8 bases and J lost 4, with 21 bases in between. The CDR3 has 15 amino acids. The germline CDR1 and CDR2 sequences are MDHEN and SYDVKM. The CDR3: CASYDRRDTDYEQYF. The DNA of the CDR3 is TGTGCCAGCTATGACCGCCGGGACACCGATTACGAGCAGTACTTC.

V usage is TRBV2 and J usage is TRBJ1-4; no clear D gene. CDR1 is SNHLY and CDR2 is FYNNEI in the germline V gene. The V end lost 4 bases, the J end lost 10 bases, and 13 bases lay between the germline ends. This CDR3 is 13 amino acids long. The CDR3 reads CASSVPSTGKLFF. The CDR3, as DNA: TGTGCCAGCAGTGTTCCCTCCACGGGAAAACTGTTTTTT.

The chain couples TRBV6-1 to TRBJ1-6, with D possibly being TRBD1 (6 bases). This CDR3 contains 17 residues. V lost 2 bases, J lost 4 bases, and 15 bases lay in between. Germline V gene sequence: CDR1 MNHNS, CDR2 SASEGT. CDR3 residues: CASSEMGARVYNSPLHF. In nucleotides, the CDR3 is TGTGCCAGCAGTGAAATGGGGGCTAGGGTTTATAATTCACCCCTCCACTTT.

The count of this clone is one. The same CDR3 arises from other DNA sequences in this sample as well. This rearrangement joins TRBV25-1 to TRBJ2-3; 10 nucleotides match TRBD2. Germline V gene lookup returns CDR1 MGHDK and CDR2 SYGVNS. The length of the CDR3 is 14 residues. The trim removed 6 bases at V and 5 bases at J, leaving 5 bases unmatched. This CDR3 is CASSLAGVVDTQYF. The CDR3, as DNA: TGTGCCAGCAGCCTAGCGGGAGTCGTAGATACGCAGTATTTT.

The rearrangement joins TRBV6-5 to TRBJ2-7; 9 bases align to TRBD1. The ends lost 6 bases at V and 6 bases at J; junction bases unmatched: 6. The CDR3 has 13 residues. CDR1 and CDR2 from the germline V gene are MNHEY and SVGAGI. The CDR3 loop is CASSRGQGFEQYF. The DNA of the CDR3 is TGTGCCAGCAGCCGGGGACAGGGTTTCGAGCAGTACTTC.

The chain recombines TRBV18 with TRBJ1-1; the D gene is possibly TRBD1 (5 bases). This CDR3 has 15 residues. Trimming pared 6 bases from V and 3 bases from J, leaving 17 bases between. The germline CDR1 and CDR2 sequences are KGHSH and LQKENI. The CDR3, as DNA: TGTGCCAGCTCCCCTCTTTCAGGGTGGGACACTGAAGCTTTCTTT. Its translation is CASSPLSGWDTEAFF.

Written as DNA, the CDR3 is TGTGCCAGCAGCCCCTACGGCGGGTACACCGGGGAGCTGTTTTTT. Encoded protein: CASSPYGGYTGELFF. The V gene is TRBV9, the J gene TRBJ2-2; a possible D gene is TRBD2 (5 bases). Germline V gives CDR1 SGDLS, CDR2 YYNGEE. Trimming pared 4 bases from V and 3 bases from J, leaving 13 bases between. This CDR3 comprises 15 residues.

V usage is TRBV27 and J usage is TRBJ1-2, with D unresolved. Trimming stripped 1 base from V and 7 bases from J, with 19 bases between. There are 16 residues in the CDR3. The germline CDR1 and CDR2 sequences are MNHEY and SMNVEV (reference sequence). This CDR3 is CASSLWVGVGSFGYTF. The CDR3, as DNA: TGTGCCAGCAGTTTATGGGTTGGGGTGGGGTCGTTTGGCTACACCTTC.

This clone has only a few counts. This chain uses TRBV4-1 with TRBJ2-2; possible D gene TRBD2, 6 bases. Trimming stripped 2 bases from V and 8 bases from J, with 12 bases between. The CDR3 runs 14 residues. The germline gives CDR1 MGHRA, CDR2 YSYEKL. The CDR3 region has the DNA TGCGCCAGCAGCCAAAACCGCGGGGTAGGGGAGCTGTTTTTT. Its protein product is CASSQNRGVGELFF.

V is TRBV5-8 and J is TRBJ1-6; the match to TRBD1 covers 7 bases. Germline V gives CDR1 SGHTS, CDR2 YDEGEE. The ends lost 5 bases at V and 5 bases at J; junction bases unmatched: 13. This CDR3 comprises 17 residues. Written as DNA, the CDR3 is TGTGCCAGCAGGTGGAGACAGGGATGGGCGCATAATTCACCCCTCCACTTT. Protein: CASRWRQGWAHNSPLHF.

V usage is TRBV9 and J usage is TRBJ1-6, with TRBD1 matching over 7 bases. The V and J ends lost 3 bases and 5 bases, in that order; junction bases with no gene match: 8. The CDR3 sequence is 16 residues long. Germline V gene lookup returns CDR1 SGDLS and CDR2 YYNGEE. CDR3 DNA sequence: TGTGCCAGCAGCGCCGAGGACAGGAGACATAATTCACCCCTCCACTTT. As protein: CASSAEDRRHNSPLHF.

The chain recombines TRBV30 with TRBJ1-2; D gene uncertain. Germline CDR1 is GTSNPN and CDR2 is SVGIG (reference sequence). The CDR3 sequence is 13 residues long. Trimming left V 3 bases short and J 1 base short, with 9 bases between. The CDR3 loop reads CAWSGVYNYGYTF. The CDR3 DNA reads TGTGCCTGGAGCGGGGTCTATAACTATGGCTACACCTTC.

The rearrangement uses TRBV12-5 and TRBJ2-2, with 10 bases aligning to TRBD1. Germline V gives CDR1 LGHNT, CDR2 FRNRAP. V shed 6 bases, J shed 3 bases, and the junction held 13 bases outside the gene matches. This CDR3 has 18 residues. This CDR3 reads CASGPPRVGTGDTGELFF. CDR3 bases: TGTGCTAGTGGCCCCCCTCGAGTGGGGACAGGGGACACCGGGGAGCTGTTTTTT.

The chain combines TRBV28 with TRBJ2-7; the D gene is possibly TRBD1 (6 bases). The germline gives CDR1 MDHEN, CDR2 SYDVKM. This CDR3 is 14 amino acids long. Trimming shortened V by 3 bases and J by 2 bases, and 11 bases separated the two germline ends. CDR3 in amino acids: CASSLAGVTYEQYF. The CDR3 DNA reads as TGTGCCAGCAGTTTGGCAGGGGTAACCTACGAGCAGTACTTC.